This T cell receptor beta chain comes out of a study of cytomegalovirus exposure and HLA in healthy donors. Study results and limitations: Listed as cytomegalovirus-associated were approximately 160 TCR beta chains.

On this clone: The antigen is unknown.

The PCR was carried out with 60 Vbeta primers and 13 Jbeta primers. Produced via immunoSEQ multiplex PCR; TCRdb's table is partial and in-frame only. The sample includes approximately 170,000 clones, 60% to 85% of them seen just once. The CDR3 runs to 14 residues. Between the trimmed V and J ends, which lost 0 bases and 5 bases, there was a span of 10 bases. Germline V gene lookup returns CDR1 SGHTA and CDR2 FQGTGA. Input material: PBMCs. The chain links TRBV7-3 to TRBJ1-1, with D tentatively TRBD1 (5 bases). This receptor was obtained from a female donor in good health and CMV-seronegative. The CDR3 coding sequence is TGTGCCAGCAGCTTAACTGCCGGGGGGACTGAAGCTTTCTTT. This gives the protein CASSLTAGGTEAFF. Full variable domain (rest looked up from reference TRBV7-3 and TRBJ1-1): GAGVSQTPSNKVTEKGKYVELRCDPISGHTALYWYRQSLGQGPEFLIYFQGTGAADDSGLPNDRFFAVRPEGSVSTLKIQRTERGDSAVYLCASSLTAGGTEAFFGQGTRLTVV.